A selection of T cell receptor beta chains follows, all from one sample in a study of blood T cell repertoires in COVID-19. The assay was immunoSEQ multiplex PCR, and TCRdb's table has in-frame clones only and misses some. The data show just over 650,000 clones, 70% to 90% seen once. Sequencing was carried out using peripheral blood. The receptors originated from a woman aged 18-29 years with acute or convalescent COVID-19. Each CDR3 is given with its conserved first and last residue. A D gene is named only where the DNA matches it firmly. Clone sizes are given selectively: once, few, many, or a class where the clone is expanded.

d_call: TRBD2
clone_size: NA
v_call: TRBV9
j_call: TRBJ2-3
cdr3_aa: CASTLTSGGIDTQYF
cdr3_nt: TGTGCCAGCACGCTGACTAGCGGGGGCATTGATACGCAGTATTTT

d_call: NA
clone_size: NA
v_call: TRBV4-1
j_call: TRBJ1-2
cdr3_aa: CASSRARRDKGYTF
cdr3_nt: TGCGCCAGCAGCCGAGCGCGTAGGGACAAAGGCTACACCTTC

d_call: NA
clone_size: once
v_call: TRBV24-1
j_call: TRBJ2-3
cdr3_aa: CATSASGVATDTQYF
cdr3_nt: TGTGCCACCAGTGCCTCCGGTGTTGCTACAGATACGCAGTATTTT

d_call: NA
clone_size: NA
v_call: TRBV5-1
j_call: TRBJ1-2
cdr3_aa: CASSWNTGSLQGYTF
cdr3_nt: TGCGCCAGCAGCTGGAATACAGGGTCCCTTCAGGGCTACACCTTC

d_call: NA
clone_size: NA
v_call: TRBV5-1
j_call: TRBJ2-7
cdr3_aa: CASSPPSSGWAYEQYF
cdr3_nt: TGCGCCAGCAGCCCACCCTCGTCGGGGTGGGCCTACGAGCAGTACTTC

d_call: TRBD2
clone_size: NA
v_call: TRBV5-5
j_call: TRBJ2-5
cdr3_aa: CASSLAGRGGPETQYF
cdr3_nt: TGTGCCAGCAGCTTGGCCGGGCGGGGGGGCCCAGAGACCCAGTACTTC

d_call: TRBD1
clone_size: NA
v_call: TRBV4-1
j_call: TRBJ1-5
cdr3_aa: CASSPGPGQEINQPQHF
cdr3_nt: TGCGCCAGCAGCCCCGGTCCGGGACAGGAGATCAATCAGCCCCAGCATTTT

d_call: TRBD1
clone_size: NA
v_call: TRBV24-1
j_call: TRBJ2-1
cdr3_aa: CATRAPGQSYNEQFF
cdr3_nt: TGTGCCACCAGGGCACCGGGACAGTCATACAATGAGCAGTTCTTC

d_call: TRBD1
clone_size: NA
v_call: TRBV19
j_call: TRBJ1-2
cdr3_aa: CASTDRGPSIGYGYTF
cdr3_nt: TGTGCCAGTACCGACAGGGGACCTTCGATCGGGTATGGCTACACCTTC

d_call: TRBD2
clone_size: NA
v_call: TRBV7-2
j_call: TRBJ2-3
cdr3_aa: CASSLMVAGGADTQYF
cdr3_nt: TGTGCCAGCAGCTTAATGGTAGCGGGGGGCGCAGATACGCAGTATTTT

d_call: TRBD1
clone_size: few
v_call: TRBV6-4
j_call: TRBJ1-5
cdr3_aa: CASSQTGGNQPQHF
cdr3_nt: TGTGCCAGCAGCCAGACAGGGGGCAATCAGCCCCAGCATTTT

d_call: NA
clone_size: NA
v_call: TRBV5-5
j_call: TRBJ2-7
cdr3_aa: CASSLEWGGADHEQYF
cdr3_nt: TGTGCCAGCAGCTTGGAGTGGGGGGGCGCAGATCACGAGCAGTACTTC

d_call: TRBD2
clone_size: NA
v_call: TRBV5-1
j_call: TRBJ2-3
cdr3_aa: CASSGGRTSGSTDTQYF
cdr3_nt: TGCGCCAGCAGCGGAGGCAGGACTAGCGGGAGCACAGATACGCAGTATTTT

d_call: NA
clone_size: NA
v_call: TRBV6-5
j_call: TRBJ1-3
cdr3_aa: CASTESISGNTIYF
cdr3_nt: TGTGCCAGCACCGAAAGCATCTCTGGAAACACCATATATTTT

d_call: NA
clone_size: once
v_call: TRBV3-1/TRBV3-2
j_call: TRBJ2-5
cdr3_aa: CASSRGLQETQYF
cdr3_nt: TGTGCCAGCAGCCGGGGGCTCCAAGAGACCCAGTACTTC

d_call: TRBD1
clone_size: NA
v_call: TRBV7-2
j_call: TRBJ2-1
cdr3_aa: CASSYTRTGKLEQFF
cdr3_nt: TGTGCCAGCAGCTACACCCGGACAGGGAAATTAGAGCAGTTCTTC

d_call: NA
clone_size: NA
v_call: TRBV4-3
j_call: TRBJ1-1
cdr3_aa: CASSHPPGGLLNTEAFF
cdr3_nt: TGCGCCAGCAGCCATCCCCCCGGGGGGCTCCTGAACACTGAAGCTTTCTTT

d_call: NA
clone_size: NA
v_call: TRBV30
j_call: TRBJ2-1
cdr3_aa: CAWSQGMGMKNEQFF
cdr3_nt: TGTGCCTGGTCCCAGGGCATGGGAATGAAGAATGAGCAGTTCTTC

d_call: NA
clone_size: NA
v_call: TRBV29-1
j_call: TRBJ1-1
cdr3_aa: CSVGGGRVNTEAFF
cdr3_nt: TGCAGCGTTGGGGGGGGCAGGGTGAACACTGAAGCTTTCTTT

d_call: NA
clone_size: NA
v_call: TRBV14
j_call: TRBJ2-2
cdr3_aa: CASSQFRHGELFF
cdr3_nt: TGTGCCAGCAGCCAATTCAGGCACGGGGAGCTGTTTTTT

d_call: NA
clone_size: once
v_call: TRBV10-2
j_call: TRBJ2-3
cdr3_aa: CASSEGARDTQYF
cdr3_nt: TGCGCCAGCAGTGAGGGGGCTCGGGATACGCAGTATTTT

d_call: NA
clone_size: NA
v_call: TRBV6-5
j_call: TRBJ2-1
cdr3_aa: CASRTEYNEQFF
cdr3_nt: TGTGCCAGCAGGACAGAGTACAATGAGCAGTTCTTC

d_call: NA
clone_size: NA
v_call: TRBV27
j_call: TRBJ2-1
cdr3_aa: CASSPEFGGANEQFF
cdr3_nt: TGTGCCAGCAGTCCTGAGTTCGGTGGGGCCAATGAGCAGTTCTTC

d_call: NA
clone_size: NA
v_call: TRBV5-1
j_call: TRBJ1-1
cdr3_aa: CASRQNTEAFF
cdr3_nt: TGCGCCAGCCGACAGAACACTGAAGCTTTCTTT

d_call: TRBD1
clone_size: NA
v_call: TRBV9
j_call: TRBJ2-7
cdr3_aa: CASSPGTGDNEQYF
cdr3_nt: TGTGCCAGCAGCCCCGGGACAGGAGACAACGAGCAGTACTTC

d_call: TRBD1
clone_size: NA
v_call: TRBV12-5
j_call: TRBJ2-7
cdr3_aa: CASGSNAGTEPYEQYF
cdr3_nt: TGTGCTAGTGGTTCCAATGCCGGGACAGAGCCCTACGAGCAGTACTTC

d_call: NA
clone_size: once
v_call: TRBV19
j_call: TRBJ1-1
cdr3_aa: CASSPPGTGNTEAFF
cdr3_nt: TGTGCCAGTAGTCCGCCGGGAACTGGGAACACTGAAGCTTTCTTT

d_call: NA
clone_size: NA
v_call: TRBV27
j_call: TRBJ1-2
cdr3_aa: CASARGGAERRSGYTF
cdr3_nt: TGTGCCAGCGCCCGAGGGGGGGCGGAGAGGCGTTCTGGCTACACCTTC

d_call: NA
clone_size: NA
v_call: TRBV6-6
j_call: TRBJ2-7
cdr3_aa: CASSYSRSYEQYF
cdr3_nt: TGTGCCAGCAGTTACTCGAGATCCTACGAGCAGTACTTC